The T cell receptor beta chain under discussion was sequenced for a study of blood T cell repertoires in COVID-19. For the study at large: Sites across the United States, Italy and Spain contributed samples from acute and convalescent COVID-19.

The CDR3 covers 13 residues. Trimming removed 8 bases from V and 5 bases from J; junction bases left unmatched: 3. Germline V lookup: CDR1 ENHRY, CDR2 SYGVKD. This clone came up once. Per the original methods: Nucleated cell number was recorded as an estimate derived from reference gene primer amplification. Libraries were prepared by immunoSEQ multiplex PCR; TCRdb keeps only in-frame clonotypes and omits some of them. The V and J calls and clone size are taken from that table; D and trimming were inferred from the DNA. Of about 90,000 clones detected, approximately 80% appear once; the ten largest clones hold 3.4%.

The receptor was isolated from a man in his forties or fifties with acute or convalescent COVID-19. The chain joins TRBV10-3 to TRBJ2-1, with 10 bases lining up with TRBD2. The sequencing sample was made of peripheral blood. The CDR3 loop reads CAIGLAGDNEQFF. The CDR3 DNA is TGTGCCATCGGCCTAGCGGGGGACAATGAGCAGTTCTTC.